This TCR beta chain is from a study of blood T cell repertoires in COVID-19. Study context: Both acute and convalescent COVID-19 samples were obtained from the United States, Italy and Spain. Sample material is recorded as cDNA or gDNA derived from T cells, B-cell-depleted T cells, or PBMCs.

In the study's own analysis: Reference gene primers were amplified, and this amplification served to estimate nucleated cell counts. The assay was immunoSEQ multiplex PCR, and TCRdb's table has in-frame clones only and misses some. The DNA was the basis for D and trimming; V, J and clone size are from that table. Of approximately 250,000 clones listed, 70% to 85% are singletons. This CDR3 comprises 13 residues. V lost 5 bases and J lost 5; bases outside the gene matches: 7. Germline V gene data show CDR1 as SGHRS and CDR2 as YFSETQ. The V and J genes are TRBV5-1 and TRBJ2-7, with TRBD1 matching 7 bases. Sequenced material: peripheral blood. The receptor's source is a woman aged 35 to 49 who had recovered from COVID-19. Here the CDR3 reads CASRYRGEHEQYF. The CDR3 nucleotides are TGCGCCAGCAGATACAGGGGAGAACACGAGCAGTACTTC. Looking up the rest from reference TRBV5-1 and TRBJ2-7 gives the full variable domain: KAGVTQTPRYLIKTRGQQVTLSCSPISGHRSVSWYQQTPGQGLQFLFEYFSETQRNKGNFPGRFSGRQFSNSRSEMNVSTLELGDSALYLCASRYRGEHEQYFGPGTRLTVT.